This entry lists 25 T cell receptor beta chains sequenced from one sample in a study of blood T cell repertoires in COVID-19. Method: immunoSEQ multiplex PCR; TCRdb's copy keeps in-frame clones and lacks some. This sample has 30,000 or so clones, with 90% found just once. Material for sequencing was peripheral blood. The receptors shown here come from a man aged 55 to 70 with active COVID-19.

This clone has just a few counts. The CDR3 is CASSRDGGIETQYF. CDR3 coding DNA: TGCGCCAGCAGCCGGGACGGGGGGATAGAGACCCAGTACTTC. The chain carries TRBV5-1 and TRBJ2-5; 7 nucleotides match TRBD2. The CDR3 loop spans 14 amino acids. The germline gives CDR1 SGHRS, CDR2 YFSETQ. V shed 4 bases and J 4 bases; nucleotides not matched to a gene: 7.

DNA for the CDR3: TGTGCTAGTGGTTTGGTAAGAGAACAGGTGAAAGAGACCCAGTACTTC. It is translated as CASGLVREQVKETQYF. This chain connects TRBV12-5 to TRBJ2-5; D is perhaps TRBD1 (5 bases). Germline V gives CDR1 LGHNT, CDR2 FRNRAP. CDR3 length: 16 amino acids. V lost 0 bases and J 3 bases, leaving 14 bases between the germline ends.

This chain uses TRBV27 with TRBJ1-2, with 10 positions matching TRBD1. J was trimmed by 7 bases and V by 6 bases; bases with no gene match: 11. CDR3 length: 15 residues. Germline V gene data show CDR1 as MNHEY and CDR2 as SMNVEV (reference sequence). The CDR3 DNA reads TGTGCCAGCAGGGGACAGGGGATATGGGTGTCTGGCTACACCTTC. It codes for CASRGQGIWVSGYTF.

The V gene is TRBV29-1, the J gene TRBJ1-2, with 11 bases aligning to TRBD1. This CDR3 region has 17 residues. Germline CDR1 is SQVTM and CDR2 is ANQGSEA. V lost 3 bases and J lost 2; bases outside the gene matches: 11. The CDR3 DNA sequence: TGCAGCGTTGACGTCGAGGGGACAGGGGGACGAAACTATGGCTACACCTTC. Protein product: CSVDVEGTGGRNYGYTF.

The chain carries TRBV5-4 and TRBJ1-1, with a possible D match to TRBD1 (6 bases). V was trimmed by 1 base and J by 5 bases, leaving 12 bases between them. Germline V gene lookup returns CDR1 SGHNT and CDR2 YYREEE (reference sequence). The CDR3 length is 14 residues. The CDR3 reads CASSLPGVQTEAFF. The CDR3, as DNA: TGTGCCAGCAGCTTGCCAGGGGTGCAAACTGAAGCTTTCTTT.

This chain links TRBV19 with TRBJ2-7; weak D call: TRBD2 (5 bases). Germline V lookup: CDR1 LNHDA, CDR2 SQIVND (reference sequence). This CDR3 spans 16 amino acids. The ends were cut back, 7 bases at V and 6 bases at J, with 25 bases in the middle. The CDR3 loop reads CASTQTPGYTGSEQYF. CDR3 sequence (DNA): TGTGCCAGTACCCAGACCCCGGGTTACACGGGATCCGAGCAGTACTTC.

CDR3 in amino acids: CSGLGQQGTEAFF. The CDR3 nucleotides read TGCAGCGGCCTTGGACAGCAGGGCACTGAAGCTTTCTTT. The rearrangement links TRBV29-1 to TRBJ1-1, with TRBD1 as a possible D gene (6 bases). Germline V lookup: CDR1 SQVTM, CDR2 ANQGSEA. The CDR3 sequence is 13 residues long. V was trimmed by 7 bases and J by 4 bases, leaving 16 bases between them. The full variable domain, in which reference TRBV29-1 and TRBJ1-1 provide the parts outside the CDR3, is SAVISQKPSRDICQRGTSLTIQCQVDSQVTMMFWYRQQPGQSLTLIATANQGSEATYESGFVIDKFPISRPNLTFSTLTVSNMSPEDSSIYLCSGLGQQGTEAFFGQGTRLTVV.

The V call is TRBV28, the J call TRBJ2-4, with D perhaps TRBD1 (6 bases). CDR1 and CDR2 from the germline V gene are MDHEN and SYDVKM. The CDR3 runs to 15 residues. V lost 4 bases and J 0 bases, leaving 10 bases between the germline ends. DNA of the CDR3: TGTGCCAGCAGTTCGCTACAGGGAGCCAAAAACATTCAGTACTTC. Translation gives CASSSLQGAKNIQYF. Based on the CDR3 plus reference TRBV28 and TRBJ2-4, the full variable domain is DVKVTQSSRYLVKRTGEKVFLECVQDMDHENMFWYRQDPGLGLRLIYFSYDVKMKEKGDIPEGYSVSREKKERFSLILESASTNQTSMYLCASSSLQGAKNIQYFGAGTRLSVL.

The rearrangement joins TRBV28 to TRBJ2-3; D perhaps matches TRBD2 (6 bases). V was trimmed by 6 bases and J by 4 bases, leaving 17 bases between them. The germline CDR1 and CDR2 sequences are MDHEN and SYDVKM. The CDR3 loop spans 15 amino acids. CDR3 sequence (DNA): TGTGCCAGCAGGCCGGGGGTTTCGGGGGCAGATACGCAGTATTTT. This gives the protein CASRPGVSGADTQYF.

Here the CDR3 reads CASSLSGVQETQYF. DNA of the CDR3: TGTGCCAGCAGCTTATCCGGGGTCCAAGAGACCCAGTACTTC. The V call is TRBV7-2, the J call TRBJ2-5; maybe TRBD2 (5 bases). Germline CDR1 reads SGHTA; CDR2 reads FQGNSA. There are 14 residues in the CDR3. Trimming took 2 bases from V and 1 from J, leaving 8 bases between them.

This chain's CDR3 is CASSVGDRLNTIYF. The CDR3 bases are TGTGCCAGCAGCGTAGGGGACAGGCTGAACACCATATATTTT. The chain has TRBV9 and TRBJ1-3; TRBD1 aligns across 8 bases. Losses at the gene ends were 0 bases for V and 7 bases for J; bases not matched to a gene: 3. The germline CDR1 and CDR2 sequences are SGDLS and YYNGEE. This CDR3 contains 14 residues.

V is TRBV28 and J is TRBJ2-3; possible D gene TRBD1, 6 bases. Germline V gene data show CDR1 as MDHEN and CDR2 as SYDVKM. The CDR3 sequence is 13 residues long. V lost 8 bases, J lost 3 bases, and 12 bases lay in between. CDR3 sequence reads: CASAQGGTDTQYF. In DNA form, the CDR3 reads TGTGCCAGCGCACAGGGTGGAACAGATACGCAGTATTTT. The whole variable domain, remainder taken from reference TRBV28 and TRBJ2-3, is DVKVTQSSRYLVKRTGEKVFLECVQDMDHENMFWYRQDPGLGLRLIYFSYDVKMKEKGDIPEGYSVSREKKERFSLILESASTNQTSMYLCASAQGGTDTQYFGPGTRLTVL.

This CDR3 reads CASGGDLESNEQFF. The CDR3 DNA reads TGTGCCAGCGGAGGGGACTTAGAGTCCAATGAGCAGTTCTTC. The V and J genes are TRBV7-2 and TRBJ2-1; TRBD2 is a possible D gene (6 bases). The V end was cut by 8 bases, the J end by 6 bases, with 17 bases between. The CDR3 contains 14 residues. CDR1 and CDR2 (germline): SGHTA, FQGNSA.

This clone was observed a few times. Other DNA variants within this sample encode the same CDR3. The chain combines TRBV5-1 with TRBJ2-7; D is perhaps TRBD1 (6 bases). V was clipped by 2 bases and J by 6 bases, with 9 bases between them. CDR3 size: 12 residues. Germline V CDR1 and CDR2: SGHRS, YFSETQ. The CDR3 bases are TGCGCCAGCAGCTTTGGGGGCTCCGAGCAGTACTTC. This translates into CASSFGGSEQYF.

As DNA, the CDR3 is TGTGCCAGCAGATCGTTAGGGGACTTTGAAGCTTTCTTT. Translation gives CASRSLGDFEAFF. The rearrangement joins TRBV27 to TRBJ1-1; possibly TRBD1 for D (5 bases). Between the trimmed V and J ends, which lost 6 bases and 7 bases, there was a span of 15 bases. CDR1 is MNHEY and CDR2 is SMNVEV in the germline V gene (reference sequence). CDR3 length: 13 amino acids.

This chain joins TRBV19 and TRBJ2-1; 11 positions match TRBD2. CDR1 LNHDA and CDR2 SQIVND come from the germline V gene (reference sequence). This CDR3 is built from 15 residues. Unmatched junction bases numbered 2, after V lost 3 bases and J lost 4 bases. In DNA, the CDR3 is TGTGCCAGTAGTATTAGCGGGGGGGGTTACAATGAGCAGTTCTTC. Residues: CASSISGGGYNEQFF.

This clone occurred once. V usage is TRBV5-4 and J usage is TRBJ1-1, with TRBD1 identical over 7 bases. Germline values: CDR1 SGHNT, CDR2 YYREEE (reference sequence). Germline trimming cut 4 bases from V and 4 bases from J; bases unmatched to any gene: 4. The CDR3 extends over 13 amino acids. The CDR3, as DNA: TGTGCCAGCAGCAGGGGGCTCAGCACTGAAGCTTTCTTT. Amino acids: CASSRGLSTEAFF.

J is TRBJ1-1 and V is TRBV29-1, with 11 bases aligning to TRBD1. V gave up 6 bases and J gave up 7 bases; unmatched junction bases: 4. The germline gives CDR1 SQVTM, CDR2 ANQGSEA. CDR3 size: 12 residues. For the CDR3, the DNA is TGCAGCGTATGGGACAGGGGGGTTGAAGCTTTCTTT. This sequence encodes CSVWDRGVEAFF.

The chain has TRBV6-1 and TRBJ2-3; tentative D call: TRBD1 (6 bases). Germline V gene sequence: CDR1 MNHNS, CDR2 SASEGT. Trimming left V 1 base short and J 4 bases short, with 9 bases between. The CDR3 runs 14 residues. The CDR3 DNA follows: TGTGCCAGCAGTGAAGGGACAGACCCAGATACGCAGTATTTT. Encoded protein: CASSEGTDPDTQYF.

CDR3 nucleotide sequence: TGTGCCTGGGCTAGGACAGGAGCGTCAGCTTTCTTT. It encodes CAWARTGASAFF. The V gene is TRBV30, the J gene TRBJ1-1; 7 nucleotides agree with TRBD1. V gave up 5 bases and J gave up 10 bases; unmatched junction bases: 10. The V gene's germline CDR1 is GTSNPN and CDR2 SVGIG (reference sequence). The length of the CDR3 is 12 residues.

This chain uses TRBV5-6 with TRBJ1-1, with 8 bases identical to TRBD1. This CDR3 comprises 15 residues. Germline CDR1 reads SGHDT; CDR2 reads YYEEEE. V was pared by 0 bases and J by 8 bases, with 9 bases of the junction left unmatched. The CDR3: CASSLVTWGQDEAFF. CDR3 DNA: TGTGCCAGCAGCTTGGTCACGTGGGGACAGGACGAAGCTTTCTTT.

The chain carries TRBV11-2 and TRBJ2-2; tentative D call: TRBD2 (7 bases). The CDR3 is made up of 15 amino acids. The germline CDR1 and CDR2 sequences are SGHAT and FQNNGV. V gave up 1 base and J gave up 4 bases, with 10 bases separating them. This chain's CDR3 is CASSLVGGGTGELFF. Here the CDR3 DNA reads TGTGCCAGCAGCTTAGTGGGAGGGGGCACCGGGGAGCTGTTTTTT.

The chain combines TRBV28 with TRBJ2-3; D may be TRBD2 (7 bases). Germline V CDR1 and CDR2: MDHEN, SYDVKM. The CDR3 runs 16 residues. V was pared by 7 bases and J by 0 bases, with 17 bases between. In nucleotides, the CDR3 is TGTGCCAGCACCGACGGGGGGCTGCATAGCACAGATACGCAGTATTTT. It translates to CASTDGGLHSTDTQYF.

The CDR3 loop reads CASSQGAAWGNTIYF. The CDR3 nucleotides are TGTGCCAGCAGTCAGGGCGCGGCTTGGGGAAACACCATATATTTT. This chain uses TRBV7-9 with TRBJ1-3, with a possible D match to TRBD1 (5 bases). The CDR3 covers 15 residues. V lost 6 bases to trimming and J lost 4 bases, with 16 bases between them. CDR1 is SEHNR and CDR2 is FQNEAQ in the germline V gene (reference sequence).

This clone was picked up one time. This rearrangement joins TRBV18 to TRBJ2-3; maybe TRBD2 (6 bases). Per germline, CDR1 KGHSH and CDR2 LQKENI. Trimming took 6 bases from V and 3 from J, leaving 10 bases between them. The CDR3 loop spans 13 amino acids. The CDR3 DNA sequence: TGTGCCAGCTCCCCGGGGGTTACAGATACGCAGTATTTT. This encodes CASSPGVTDTQYF.